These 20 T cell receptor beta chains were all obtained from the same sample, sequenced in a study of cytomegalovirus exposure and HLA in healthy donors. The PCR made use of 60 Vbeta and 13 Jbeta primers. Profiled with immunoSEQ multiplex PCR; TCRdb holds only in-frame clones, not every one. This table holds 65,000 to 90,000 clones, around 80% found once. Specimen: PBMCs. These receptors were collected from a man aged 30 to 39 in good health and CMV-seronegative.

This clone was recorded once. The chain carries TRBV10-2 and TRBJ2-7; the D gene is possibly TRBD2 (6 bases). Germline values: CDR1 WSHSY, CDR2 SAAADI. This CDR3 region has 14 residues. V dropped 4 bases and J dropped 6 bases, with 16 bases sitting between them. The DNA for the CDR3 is TGCGCCAGCAGTGTTGGGGGGTTGGCCTTCGAGCAGTACTTC. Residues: CASSVGGLAFEQYF.

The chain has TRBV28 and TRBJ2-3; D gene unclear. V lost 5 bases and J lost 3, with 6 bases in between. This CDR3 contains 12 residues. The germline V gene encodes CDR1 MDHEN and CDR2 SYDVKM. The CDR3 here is CASSLRTDTQYF. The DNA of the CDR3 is TGTGCCAGCAGTCTCAGGACAGATACGCAGTATTTT.

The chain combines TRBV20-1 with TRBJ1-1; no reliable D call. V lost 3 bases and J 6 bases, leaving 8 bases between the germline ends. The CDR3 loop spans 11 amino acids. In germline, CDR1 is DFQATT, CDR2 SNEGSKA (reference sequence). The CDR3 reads CSARRAPEAFF. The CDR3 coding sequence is TGCAGTGCTAGGCGGGCGCCTGAAGCTTTCTTT.

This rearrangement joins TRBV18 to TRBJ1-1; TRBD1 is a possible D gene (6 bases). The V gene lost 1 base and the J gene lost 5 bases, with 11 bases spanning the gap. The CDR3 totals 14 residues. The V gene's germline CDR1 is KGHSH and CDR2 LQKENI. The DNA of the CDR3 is TGTGCCAGCTCACCACGCCAGGGGAGTACTGAAGCTTTCTTT. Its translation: CASSPRQGSTEAFF.

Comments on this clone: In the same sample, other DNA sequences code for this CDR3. CDR3 nucleotide sequence: TGTGCCATCAGGGCTACAGGGGGTGGAGAGACCCAGTACTTC. Its protein is CAIRATGGGETQYF. The rearrangement uses TRBV10-3 and TRBJ2-5, with 8 bases that match TRBD1. This CDR3 is 14 amino acids long. The V gene's germline CDR1 is ENHRY and CDR2 SYGVKD. The trim removed 6 bases at V and 4 bases at J, leaving 7 bases unmatched.

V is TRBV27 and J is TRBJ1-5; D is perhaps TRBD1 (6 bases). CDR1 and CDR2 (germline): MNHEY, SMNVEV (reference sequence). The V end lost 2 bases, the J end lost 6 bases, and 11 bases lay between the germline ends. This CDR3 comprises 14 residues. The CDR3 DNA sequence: TGTGCCAGCAGTTTAGGGGGCGCGGGTCAGCCCCAGCATTTT. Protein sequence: CASSLGGAGQPQHF.

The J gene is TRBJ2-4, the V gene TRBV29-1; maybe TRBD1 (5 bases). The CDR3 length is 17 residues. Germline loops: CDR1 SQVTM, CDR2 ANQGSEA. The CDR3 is CEIVDGHLDVAKNIQYF. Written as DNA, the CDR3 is TGCGAGATAGTGGACGGACACTTGGATGTAGCCAAAAACATTCAGTACTTC.

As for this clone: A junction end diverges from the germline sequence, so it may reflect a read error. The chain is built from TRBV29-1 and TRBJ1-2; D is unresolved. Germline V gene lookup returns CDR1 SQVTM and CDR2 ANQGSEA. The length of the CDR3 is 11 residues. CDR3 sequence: CSVEEAESYPF. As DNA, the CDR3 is TGCAGCGTTGAAGAAGCGGAAAGCTACCCCTTC.

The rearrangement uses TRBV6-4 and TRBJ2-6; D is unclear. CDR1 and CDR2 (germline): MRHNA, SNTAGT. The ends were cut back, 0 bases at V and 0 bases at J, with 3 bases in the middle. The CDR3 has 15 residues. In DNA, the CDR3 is TGTGCCAGCAGTGACTCCAGCTCTGGGGCCAACGTCCTGACTTTC. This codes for CASSDSSSGANVLTF.

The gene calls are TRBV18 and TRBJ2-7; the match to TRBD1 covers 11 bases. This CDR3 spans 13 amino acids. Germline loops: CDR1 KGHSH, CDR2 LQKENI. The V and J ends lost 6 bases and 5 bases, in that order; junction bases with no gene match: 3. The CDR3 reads CASSDRGLHEQYF. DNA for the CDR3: TGTGCCAGCTCGGACAGGGGGCTCCACGAGCAGTACTTC. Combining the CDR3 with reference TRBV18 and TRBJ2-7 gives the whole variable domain NAGVMQNPRHLVRRRGQEARLRCSPMKGHSHVYWYRQLPEEGLKFMVYLQKENIIDESGMPKERFSAEFPKEGPSILRIQQVVRGDSAAYFCASSDRGLHEQYFGPGTRLTVT.

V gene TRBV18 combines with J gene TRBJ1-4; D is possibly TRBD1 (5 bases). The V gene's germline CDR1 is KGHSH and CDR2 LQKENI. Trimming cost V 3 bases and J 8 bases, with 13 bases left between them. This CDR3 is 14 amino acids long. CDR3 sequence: CASSPQGFKEKLFF. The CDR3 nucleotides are TGTGCCAGCTCACCTCAGGGCTTTAAAGAAAAACTGTTTTTT.

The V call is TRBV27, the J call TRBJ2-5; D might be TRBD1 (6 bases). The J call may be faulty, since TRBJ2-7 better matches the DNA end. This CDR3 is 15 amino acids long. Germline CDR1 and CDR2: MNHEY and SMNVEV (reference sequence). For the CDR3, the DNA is TGTGCCAGCAGTCCCCCCACAGGGAACTCCTACGAGCAGTACTTC. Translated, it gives CASSPPTGNSYEQYF.

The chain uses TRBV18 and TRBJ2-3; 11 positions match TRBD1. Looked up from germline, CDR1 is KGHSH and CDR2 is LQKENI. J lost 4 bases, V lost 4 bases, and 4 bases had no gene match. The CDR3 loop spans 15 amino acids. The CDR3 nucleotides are TGTGCCAGCTCACAGGGGACAGGGGGGTCAGATACGCAGTATTTT. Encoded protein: CASSQGTGGSDTQYF.

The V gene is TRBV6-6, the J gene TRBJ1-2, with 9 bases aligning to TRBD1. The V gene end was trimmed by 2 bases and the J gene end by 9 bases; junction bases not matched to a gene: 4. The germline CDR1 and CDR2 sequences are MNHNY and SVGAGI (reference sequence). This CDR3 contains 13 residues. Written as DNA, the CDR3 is TGTGCCAGCAGTTACACGGGACAGGGTAGCTACACCTTC. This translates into CASSYTGQGSYTF.

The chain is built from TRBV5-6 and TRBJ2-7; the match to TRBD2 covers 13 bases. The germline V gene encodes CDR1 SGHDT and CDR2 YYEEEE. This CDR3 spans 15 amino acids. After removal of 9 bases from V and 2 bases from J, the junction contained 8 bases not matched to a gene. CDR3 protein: CATGLAGDQAYEQYF. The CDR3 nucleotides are TGTGCCACCGGACTAGCGGGAGATCAGGCCTACGAGCAGTACTTC.

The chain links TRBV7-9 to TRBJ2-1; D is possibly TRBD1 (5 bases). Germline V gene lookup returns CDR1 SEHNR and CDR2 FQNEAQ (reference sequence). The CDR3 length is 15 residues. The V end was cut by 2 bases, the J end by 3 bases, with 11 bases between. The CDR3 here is CASSLQGSLYNEQFF. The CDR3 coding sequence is TGTGCCAGCAGCTTACAGGGCAGTCTCTACAATGAGCAGTTCTTC.

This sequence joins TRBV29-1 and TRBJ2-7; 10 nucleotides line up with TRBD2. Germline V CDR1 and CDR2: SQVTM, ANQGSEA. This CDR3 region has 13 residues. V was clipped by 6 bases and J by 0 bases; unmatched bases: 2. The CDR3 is CSVVAGGSYEQYF. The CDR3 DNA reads TGCAGCGTAGTAGCGGGAGGCTCCTACGAGCAGTACTTC.

CDR3 DNA sequence: TGTGCCAGCAGCCCGGGGACTAGCGGGAGGGGTATAGATACGCAGTATTTT. Encoded protein: CASSPGTSGRGIDTQYF. J is TRBJ2-3 and V is TRBV7-6; 16 bases are a match to TRBD2. The CDR3 has 17 residues. Germline V CDR1 and CDR2: SGHVS, FNYEAQ. V shed 5 bases and J 5 bases; nucleotides not matched to a gene: 7.

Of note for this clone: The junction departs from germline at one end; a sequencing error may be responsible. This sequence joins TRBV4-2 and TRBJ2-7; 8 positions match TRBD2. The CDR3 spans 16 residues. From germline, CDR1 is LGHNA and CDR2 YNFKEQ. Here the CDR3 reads CASGQDRAGGFNEQYF. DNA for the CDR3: TGTGCCAGCGGCCAAGATCGGGCGGGGGGCTTCAACGAGCAGTACTTC.

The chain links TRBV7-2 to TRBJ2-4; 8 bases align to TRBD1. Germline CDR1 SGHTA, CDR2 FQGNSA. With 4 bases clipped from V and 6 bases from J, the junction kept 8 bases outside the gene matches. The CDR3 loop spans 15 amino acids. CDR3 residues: CASSSRQGSGNIQYF. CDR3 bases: TGTGCCAGCAGCTCACGACAGGGGTCCGGAAACATTCAGTACTTC.